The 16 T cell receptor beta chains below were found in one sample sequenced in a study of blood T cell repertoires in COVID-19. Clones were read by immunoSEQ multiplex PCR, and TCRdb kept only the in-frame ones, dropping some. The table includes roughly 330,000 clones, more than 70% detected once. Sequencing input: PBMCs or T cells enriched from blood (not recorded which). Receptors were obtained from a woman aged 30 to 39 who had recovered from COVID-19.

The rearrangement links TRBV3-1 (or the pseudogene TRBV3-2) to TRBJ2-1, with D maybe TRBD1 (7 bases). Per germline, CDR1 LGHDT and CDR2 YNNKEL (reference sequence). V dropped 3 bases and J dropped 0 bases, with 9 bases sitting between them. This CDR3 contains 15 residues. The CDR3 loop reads CASSQQGGSYNEQFF. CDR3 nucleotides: TGTGCCAGCAGCCAGCAGGGGGGCTCCTACAATGAGCAGTTCTTC.

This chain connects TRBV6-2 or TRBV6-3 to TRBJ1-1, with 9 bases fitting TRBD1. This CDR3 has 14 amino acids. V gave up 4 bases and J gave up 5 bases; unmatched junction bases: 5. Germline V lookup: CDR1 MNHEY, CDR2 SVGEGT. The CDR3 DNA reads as TGTGCCAGCAGTTTAACAGGGGGCATGACTGAAGCTTTCTTT. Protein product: CASSLTGGMTEAFF.

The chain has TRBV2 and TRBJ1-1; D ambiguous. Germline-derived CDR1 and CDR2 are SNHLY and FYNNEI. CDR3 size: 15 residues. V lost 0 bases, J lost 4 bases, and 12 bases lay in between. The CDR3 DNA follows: TGTGCCAGCAGTGAAGCGCTGAGGGCGCCCACTGAAGCTTTCTTT. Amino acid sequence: CASSEALRAPTEAFF.

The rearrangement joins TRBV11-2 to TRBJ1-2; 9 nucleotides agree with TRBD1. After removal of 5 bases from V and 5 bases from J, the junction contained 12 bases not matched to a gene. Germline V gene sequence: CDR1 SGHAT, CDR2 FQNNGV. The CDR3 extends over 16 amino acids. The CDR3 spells CASSLRTGGGDYGYTF. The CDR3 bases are TGTGCCAGCAGCCTCAGAACAGGGGGCGGGGATTATGGCTACACCTTC.

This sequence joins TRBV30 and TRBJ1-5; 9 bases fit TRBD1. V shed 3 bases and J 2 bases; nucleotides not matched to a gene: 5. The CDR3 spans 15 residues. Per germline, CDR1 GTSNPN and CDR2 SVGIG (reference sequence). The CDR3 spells CAWSGDRVGNQPQHF. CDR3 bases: TGTGCCTGGAGCGGGGACAGGGTTGGCAATCAGCCCCAGCATTTT. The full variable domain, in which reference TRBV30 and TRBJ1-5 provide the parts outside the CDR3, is SQTIHQWPATLVQPVGSPLSLECTVEGTSNPNLYWYRQAAGRGLQLLFYSVGIGQISSEVPQNLSASRPQDRQFILSSKKLLLSDSGFYLCAWSGDRVGNQPQHFGDGTRLSIL.

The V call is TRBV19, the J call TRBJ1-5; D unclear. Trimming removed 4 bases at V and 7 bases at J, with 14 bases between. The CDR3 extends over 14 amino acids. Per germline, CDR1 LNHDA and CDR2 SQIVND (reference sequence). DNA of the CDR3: TGTGCCAGTAGTACCTCCGGGGAGGTGCAGCCCCAGCATTTT. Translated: CASSTSGEVQPQHF.

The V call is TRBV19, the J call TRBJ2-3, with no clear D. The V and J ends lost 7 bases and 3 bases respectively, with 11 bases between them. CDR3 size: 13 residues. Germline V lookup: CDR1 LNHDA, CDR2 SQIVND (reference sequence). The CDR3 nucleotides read TGTGCCAGTAATATTGCGTTAACAGATACGCAGTATTTT. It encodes CASNIALTDTQYF.

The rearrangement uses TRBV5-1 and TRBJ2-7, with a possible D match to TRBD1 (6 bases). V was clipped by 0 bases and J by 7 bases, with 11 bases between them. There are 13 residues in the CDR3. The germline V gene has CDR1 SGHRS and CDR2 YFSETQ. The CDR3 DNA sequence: TGCGCCAGCAGCTTGGACAGGGTGGGGGAGCAGTACTTC. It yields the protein CASSLDRVGEQYF.

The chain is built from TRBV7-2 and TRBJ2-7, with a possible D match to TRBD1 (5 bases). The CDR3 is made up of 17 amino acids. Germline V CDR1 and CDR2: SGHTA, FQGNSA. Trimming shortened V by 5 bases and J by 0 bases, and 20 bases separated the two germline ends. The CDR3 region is CASSHPTLGPNSYEQYF. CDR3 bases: TGTGCCAGCAGCCATCCTACGTTGGGGCCCAACTCCTACGAGCAGTACTTC.

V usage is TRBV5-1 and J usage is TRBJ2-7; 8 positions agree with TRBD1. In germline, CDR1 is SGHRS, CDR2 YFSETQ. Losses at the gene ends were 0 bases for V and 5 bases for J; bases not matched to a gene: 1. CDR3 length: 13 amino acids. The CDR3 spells CASSLGDRNEQYF. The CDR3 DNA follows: TGCGCCAGCAGCTTGGGGGACAGGAACGAGCAGTACTTC.

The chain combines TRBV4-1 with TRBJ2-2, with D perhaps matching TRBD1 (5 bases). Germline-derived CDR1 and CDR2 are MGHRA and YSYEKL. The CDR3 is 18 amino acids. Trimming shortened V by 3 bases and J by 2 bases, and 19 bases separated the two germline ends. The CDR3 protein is CASSQSSRPQGNTGELFF. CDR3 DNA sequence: TGCGCCAGCAGCCAGAGTAGTCGGCCCCAGGGTAACACCGGGGAGCTGTTTTTT.

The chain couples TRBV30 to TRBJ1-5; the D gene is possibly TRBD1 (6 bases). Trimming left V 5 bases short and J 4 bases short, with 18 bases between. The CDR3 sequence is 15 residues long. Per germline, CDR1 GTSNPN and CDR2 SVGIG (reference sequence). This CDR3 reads CAWGVQGGVNQPQHF. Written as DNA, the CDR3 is TGTGCCTGGGGGGTACAGGGAGGGGTGAATCAGCCCCAGCATTTT.

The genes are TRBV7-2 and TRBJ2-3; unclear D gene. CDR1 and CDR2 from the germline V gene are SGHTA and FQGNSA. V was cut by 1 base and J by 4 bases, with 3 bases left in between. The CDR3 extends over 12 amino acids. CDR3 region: CASSLGADTQYF. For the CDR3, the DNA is TGTGCCAGCAGCTTAGGCGCAGATACGCAGTATTTT.

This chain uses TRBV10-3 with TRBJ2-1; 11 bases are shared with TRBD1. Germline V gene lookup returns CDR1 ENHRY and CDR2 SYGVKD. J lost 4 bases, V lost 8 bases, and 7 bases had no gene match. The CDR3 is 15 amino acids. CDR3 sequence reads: CAILGQGGGYNEQFF. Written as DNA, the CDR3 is TGTGCCATCCTGGGACAGGGGGGTGGGTACAATGAGCAGTTCTTC.

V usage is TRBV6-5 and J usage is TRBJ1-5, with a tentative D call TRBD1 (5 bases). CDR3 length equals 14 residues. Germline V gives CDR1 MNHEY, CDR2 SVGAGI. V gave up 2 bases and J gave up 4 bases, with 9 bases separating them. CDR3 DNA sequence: TGTGCCAGCAGTTACAGCAGGGTTAATCAGCCCCAGCATTTT. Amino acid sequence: CASSYSRVNQPQHF.

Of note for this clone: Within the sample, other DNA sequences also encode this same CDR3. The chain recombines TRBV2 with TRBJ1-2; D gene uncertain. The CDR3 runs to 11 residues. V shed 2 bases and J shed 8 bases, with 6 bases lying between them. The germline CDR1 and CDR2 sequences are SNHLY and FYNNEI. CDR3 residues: CASSETGGYTF. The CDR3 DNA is TGTGCCAGCAGTGAAACGGGGGGCTACACCTTC. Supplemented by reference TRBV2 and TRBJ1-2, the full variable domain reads EPEVTQTPSHQVTQMGQEVILRCVPISNHLYFYWYRQILGQKVEFLVSFYNNEISEKSEIFDDQFSVERPDGSNFTLKIRSTKLEDSAMYFCASSETGGYTFGSGTRLTVV.